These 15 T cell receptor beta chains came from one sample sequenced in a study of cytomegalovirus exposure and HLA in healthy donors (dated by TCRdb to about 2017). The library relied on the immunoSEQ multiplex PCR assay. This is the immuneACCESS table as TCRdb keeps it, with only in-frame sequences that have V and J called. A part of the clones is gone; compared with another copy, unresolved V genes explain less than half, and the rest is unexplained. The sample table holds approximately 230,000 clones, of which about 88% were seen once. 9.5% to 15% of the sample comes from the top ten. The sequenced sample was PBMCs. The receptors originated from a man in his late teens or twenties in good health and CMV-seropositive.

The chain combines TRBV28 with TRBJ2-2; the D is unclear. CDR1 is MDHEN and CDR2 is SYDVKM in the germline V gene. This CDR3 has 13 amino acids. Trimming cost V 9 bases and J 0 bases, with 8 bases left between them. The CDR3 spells CASGDANTGELFF. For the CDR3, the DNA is TGTGCCAGTGGGGATGCGAACACCGGGGAGCTGTTTTTT.

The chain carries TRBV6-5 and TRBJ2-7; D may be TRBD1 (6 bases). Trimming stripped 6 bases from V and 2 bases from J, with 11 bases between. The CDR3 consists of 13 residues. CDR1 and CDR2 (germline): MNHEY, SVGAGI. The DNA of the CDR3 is TGTGCCAGCAGAGGCAGGGGACCCTACGAGCAGTACTTC. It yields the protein CASRGRGPYEQYF.

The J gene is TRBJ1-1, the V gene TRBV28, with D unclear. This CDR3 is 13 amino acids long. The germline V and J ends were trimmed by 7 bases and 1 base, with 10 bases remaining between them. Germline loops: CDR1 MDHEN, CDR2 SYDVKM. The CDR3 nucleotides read TGTGCCAGCATCGGGCCCTGGAACACTGAAGCTTTCTTT. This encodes CASIGPWNTEAFF.

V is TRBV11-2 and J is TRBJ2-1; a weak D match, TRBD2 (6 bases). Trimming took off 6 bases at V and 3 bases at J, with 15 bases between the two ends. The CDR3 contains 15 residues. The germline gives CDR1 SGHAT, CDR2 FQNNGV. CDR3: CASSLSGTFYNEQFF. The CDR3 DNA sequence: TGTGCCAGCAGTTTGTCCGGGACTTTCTACAATGAGCAGTTCTTC.

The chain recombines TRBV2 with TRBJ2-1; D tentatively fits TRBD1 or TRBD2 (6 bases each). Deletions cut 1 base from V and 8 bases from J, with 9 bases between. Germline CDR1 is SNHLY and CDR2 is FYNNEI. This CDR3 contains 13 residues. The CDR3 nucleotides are TGTGCCAGCAGTGAAGAGGGGGACTATGAGCAGTTCTTC. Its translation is CASSEEGDYEQFF.

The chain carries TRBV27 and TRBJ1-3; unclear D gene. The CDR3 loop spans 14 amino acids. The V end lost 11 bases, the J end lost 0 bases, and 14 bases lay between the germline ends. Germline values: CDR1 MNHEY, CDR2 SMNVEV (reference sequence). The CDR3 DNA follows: TGTGCCCCCCCTCGGGCCCCCTCTGGAAACACCATATATTTT. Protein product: CAPPRAPSGNTIYF.

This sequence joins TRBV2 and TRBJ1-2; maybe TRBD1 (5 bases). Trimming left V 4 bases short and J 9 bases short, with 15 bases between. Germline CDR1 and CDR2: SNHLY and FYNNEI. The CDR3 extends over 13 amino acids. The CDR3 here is CASSGQSLWSYTF. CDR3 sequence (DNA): TGTGCCAGCAGTGGACAGTCCCTATGGAGCTACACCTTC.

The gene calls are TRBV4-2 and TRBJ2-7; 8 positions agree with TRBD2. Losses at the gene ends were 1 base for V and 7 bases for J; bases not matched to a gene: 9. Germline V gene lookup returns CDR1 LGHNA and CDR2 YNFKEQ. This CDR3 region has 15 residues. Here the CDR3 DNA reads TGTGCCAGCAGCCAAGGGCCTAGCGGGTGGGGAGAGCAGTACTTC. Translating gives CASSQGPSGWGEQYF.

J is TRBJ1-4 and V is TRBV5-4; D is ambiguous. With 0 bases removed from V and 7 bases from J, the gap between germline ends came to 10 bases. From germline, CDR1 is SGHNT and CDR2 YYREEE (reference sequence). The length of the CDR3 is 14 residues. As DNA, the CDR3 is TGTGCCAGCAGCTTGGACCTTACAGCTGAAAAACTGTTTTTT. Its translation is CASSLDLTAEKLFF.

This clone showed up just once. This chain's CDR3 is CASREVAGAYEQYF. CDR3 bases: TGTGCCAGCAGAGAGGTAGCGGGTGCCTACGAGCAGTACTTC. The chain uses TRBV6-1 and TRBJ2-7, with 7 bases identical to TRBD2. The CDR3 length is 14 residues. CDR1 and CDR2 (germline): MNHNS, SASEGT. J gave up 2 bases and V 6 bases, and 7 bases lay outside the gene matches.

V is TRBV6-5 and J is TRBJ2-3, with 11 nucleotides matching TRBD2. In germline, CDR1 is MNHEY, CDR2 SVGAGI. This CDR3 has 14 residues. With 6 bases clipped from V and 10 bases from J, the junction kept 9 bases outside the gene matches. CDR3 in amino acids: CASSQPGLAEAQYF. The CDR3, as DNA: TGTGCCAGCAGCCAACCGGGACTAGCGGAGGCGCAGTATTTT.

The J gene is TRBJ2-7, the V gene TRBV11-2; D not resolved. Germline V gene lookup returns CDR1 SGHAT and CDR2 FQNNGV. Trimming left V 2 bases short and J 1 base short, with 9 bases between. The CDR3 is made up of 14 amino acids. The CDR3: CASSLLVLSYEQYF. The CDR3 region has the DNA TGTGCCAGCAGCTTACTGGTTTTATCCTACGAGCAGTACTTC.

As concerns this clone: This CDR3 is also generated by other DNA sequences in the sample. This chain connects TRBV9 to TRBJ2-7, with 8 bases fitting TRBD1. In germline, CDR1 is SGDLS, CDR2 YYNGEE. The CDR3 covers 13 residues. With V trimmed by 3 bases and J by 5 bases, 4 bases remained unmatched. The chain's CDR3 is CASSAGTGDEQYF. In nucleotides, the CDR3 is TGTGCCAGCAGCGCCGGGACAGGCGACGAGCAGTACTTC.

This CDR3 reads CASSEQNYGYTF. CDR3 bases: TGTGCCAGCAGTGAACAGAACTATGGCTACACCTTC. V usage is TRBV6-1 and J usage is TRBJ1-2, with D unclear. V lost 2 bases, J lost 2 bases, and 3 bases lay in between. CDR1 is MNHNS, CDR2 SASEGT, per germline. This CDR3 is built from 12 residues.

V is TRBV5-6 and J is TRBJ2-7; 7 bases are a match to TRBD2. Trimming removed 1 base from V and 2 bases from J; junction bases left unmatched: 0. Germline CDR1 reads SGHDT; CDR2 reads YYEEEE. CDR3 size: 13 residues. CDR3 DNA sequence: TGTGCCAGCAGCTTGACTAGCGCCTACGAGCAGTACTTC. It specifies CASSLTSAYEQYF.